Following are 30 T cell receptor beta chains from one sample sequenced in a study of human CD8 memory T cell subsets. Investigators built TCR beta libraries using UMI-labeled 5' RACE. TCRdb reprocessed the 5' RACE reads; each CDR3 protein has one entry and no DNA is given. The sample's table shows under 13,000 distinct CDR3 sequences. The specimen sequenced was CD8+ T cells from PBMCs. These TCRs come from a human donor in good health.

V is TRBV6-6 and J is TRBJ2-7; TCRdb reports TRBD1, a call that lacks DNA to check it against. The CDR3 is 13 amino acids. CDR1 and CDR2 from the germline V gene are MNHNY and SVGAGI (reference sequence). Here the CDR3 reads CASGVGQTYEQYF.

V and J are TRBV2 and TRBJ2-7; TCRdb's D gene call, TRBD2, goes unchecked for lack of DNA. Germline V lookup: CDR1 SNHLY, CDR2 FYNNEI. The length of the CDR3 is 15 residues. The CDR3 protein is CASSGVAGARYEQYF.

The chain links TRBV9 to TRBJ1-3; TCRdb's assignment of TRBD1 cannot be checked, as there is no DNA. The CDR3 is 15 residues long. Germline-derived CDR1 and CDR2 are SGDLS and YYNGEE. CDR3 region: CASSAQKGSGNTIYF. Drawing the rest from reference TRBV9 and TRBJ1-3, the complete variable domain is DSGVTQTPKHLITATGQRVTLRCSPRSGDLSVYWYQQSLDQGLQFLIQYYNGEERAKGNILERFSAQQFPDLHSELNLSSLELGDSALYFCASSAQKGSGNTIYFGEGSWLTVV.

The V gene is TRBV28, the J gene TRBJ2-5; without DNA, the TCRdb call of TRBD2 cannot be checked. CDR3 length: 16 residues. Per the germline V gene, CDR1 is MDHEN and CDR2 is SYDVKM. This CDR3 is CASSSLNPGGGETQYF.

This chain joins TRBV7-9 and TRBJ2-7; lacking DNA, the TRBD2 call made by TCRdb goes unchecked. CDR1 is SEHNR and CDR2 is FQNEAQ in the germline V gene (reference sequence). The CDR3 is 15 amino acids. CDR3 region: CASSLEEVSPYEQYF.

The genes are TRBV6-6 and TRBJ2-1; the TCRdb call, TRBD1, lacks DNA for checking. CDR3 length equals 14 residues. The V gene's germline CDR1 is MNHNY and CDR2 SVGAGI (reference sequence). The CDR3 sequence is CATGVQGGYNEQFF.

Frequency places this clonotype as medium-sized. The J gene is TRBJ2-3, the V gene TRBV20-1; TCRdb's D gene call, TRBD1, goes unchecked for lack of DNA. The length of the CDR3 is 14 residues. Germline loops: CDR1 DFQATT, CDR2 SNEGSKA (reference sequence). The CDR3 region is CSARGTGAGDTQYF.

This chain connects TRBV7-9 to TRBJ2-1. CDR1 is SEHNR, CDR2 FQNEAQ, per germline (reference sequence). The CDR3 runs 13 residues. This CDR3 reads CASRDDSYNEQFF.

The J gene is TRBJ2-3, the V gene TRBV11-2; TCRdb picks TRBD2, but there is no DNA to check that call. The CDR3 runs to 17 residues. The germline gives CDR1 SGHAT, CDR2 FQNNGV. CDR3 amino acids: CASSFQASLNLPDTQYF.

This clonotype is classed as medium-sized by frequency. V usage is TRBV18 and J usage is TRBJ2-1; without DNA, the TCRdb call of TRBD1 cannot be checked. The CDR3 is 15 amino acids. Germline-derived CDR1 and CDR2 are KGHSH and LQKENI. CDR3 amino acids: CASSPGQDSYNEQFF.

The genes are TRBV11-1 and TRBJ2-3; the TCRdb D gene call, TRBD2, has no DNA to confirm it. Germline loops: CDR1 SGHAT, CDR2 FQDESV (reference sequence). CDR3 size: 16 residues. This chain's CDR3 is CASSLDLAELTDTQYF.

The gene calls are TRBV6-6 and TRBJ1-5. The length of the CDR3 is 14 residues. Germline CDR1 MNHNY, CDR2 SVGAGI (reference sequence). The CDR3 loop reads CASRALGENQPQHF.

The chain has TRBV6-2 or TRBV6-3 and TRBJ2-1. CDR1 and CDR2 (germline): MNHEY, SVGEGT. The CDR3 length is 15 residues. The CDR3 here is CASSLDSSSYNEQFF.

The CDR3 reads CASSTDGKNHYGYTF. The chain couples TRBV5-6 to TRBJ1-2; TCRdb returns TRBD1, unconfirmable since there is no DNA. This CDR3 has 15 amino acids. Germline CDR1 is SGHDT and CDR2 is YYEEEE.

The chain carries TRBV7-9 and TRBJ2-6. Germline V lookup: CDR1 SEHNR, CDR2 FQNEAQ (reference sequence). The CDR3 extends over 14 amino acids. The CDR3 spells CASSLTVEANVLTF.

The rearrangement joins TRBV27 to TRBJ2-1; without DNA, the TCRdb call of TRBD2 cannot be checked. Per germline, CDR1 MNHEY and CDR2 SMNVEV (reference sequence). The CDR3 totals 15 residues. CDR3 amino acids: CASRSGGSSYNEQFF.

J is TRBJ1-1 and V is TRBV29-1. CDR1 and CDR2 from the germline V gene are SQVTM and ANQGSEA. The CDR3 runs to 12 residues. The CDR3: CSVMWMNTEAFF. Supplemented by reference TRBV29-1 and TRBJ1-1, the full variable domain reads SAVISQKPSRDICQRGTSLTIQCQVDSQVTMMFWYRQQPGQSLTLIATANQGSEATYESGFVIDKFPISRPNLTFSTLTVSNMSPEDSSIYLCSVMWMNTEAFFGQGTRLTVV.

The V call is TRBV14, the J call TRBJ2-2. Germline CDR1 is SGHDN and CDR2 is FVKESK. This CDR3 has 16 residues. CDR3 protein: CASSTTEHGYTGELFF.

This clonotype is classed as medium-sized (0.01 to 0.1%) by frequency. The genes are TRBV27 and TRBJ2-7; without DNA, the TCRdb call of TRBD2 cannot be checked. The CDR3 covers 12 residues. Looked up from germline, CDR1 is MNHEY and CDR2 is SMNVEV (reference sequence). The CDR3 reads CASSRGGYEQYF.

V and J are TRBV12-3 or TRBV12-4 and TRBJ2-3; TCRdb's D call, TRBD2, is unchecked because there is no DNA. This CDR3 comprises 15 residues. CDR3 loop: CASKYSGSPTDTQYF.

By frequency, this clonotype is medium-sized. The chain couples TRBV29-1 to TRBJ2-5; TCRdb returns TRBD2, unconfirmable since there is no DNA. Germline V gives CDR1 SQVTM, CDR2 ANQGSEA. CDR3 length: 20 residues. CDR3 protein: CSVEEILAGGPGRHQETQYF.

According to its frequency, this clonotype is large. The chain carries TRBV7-6 and TRBJ2-7. The CDR3 sequence is 11 residues long. Germline V gives CDR1 SGHVS, CDR2 FNYEAQ. The CDR3 loop is CASSSGHEQYF.

This chain links TRBV29-1 with TRBJ2-3. The V gene's germline CDR1 is SQVTM and CDR2 ANQGSEA. This CDR3 comprises 12 residues. The CDR3 is CSVEDGDYTQYF.

V and J are TRBV7-2 and TRBJ2-2; TCRdb's assignment of TRBD1 cannot be checked, as there is no DNA. The CDR3 consists of 16 residues. The V gene's germline CDR1 is SGHTA and CDR2 FQGNSA. The CDR3 region is CASSSADRQGTGELFF. Complete variable domain (other parts from reference TRBV7-2 and TRBJ2-2): GAGVSQSPSNKVTEKGKDVELRCDPISGHTALYWYRQSLGQGLEFLIYFQGNSAPDKSGLPSDRFSAERTGGSVSTLTIQRTQQEDSAVYLCASSSADRQGTGELFFGEGSRLTVL.

The V gene is TRBV28, the J gene TRBJ2-7; TCRdb lists TRBD2, though no DNA is available to test this call. The CDR3 loop spans 16 amino acids. The germline CDR1 and CDR2 sequences are MDHEN and SYDVKM. CDR3 loop: CASSLPGLATSDEQYF.

The V gene is TRBV4-1, the J gene TRBJ2-5; lacking DNA, the TRBD1 call made by TCRdb goes unchecked. The CDR3 contains 13 residues. CDR1 and CDR2 (germline): MGHRA, YSYEKL. The CDR3 loop reads CASSQESAGTQYF.

The V gene is TRBV4-1, the J gene TRBJ2-3. Germline CDR1 reads MGHRA; CDR2 reads YSYEKL. The CDR3 extends over 14 amino acids. This CDR3 is CASSQEFFTDTQYF.

By frequency, this clonotype registers medium-sized (0.01 to 0.1%). The chain employs TRBV7-3 and TRBJ2-3; TCRdb returns TRBD2, unconfirmable since there is no DNA. Germline lookup yields CDR1 SGHTA and CDR2 FQGTGA. This CDR3 has 14 residues. CDR3 sequence reads: CANIAGGNTDTQYF. Full variable domain (remainder filled in from reference TRBV7-3 and TRBJ2-3): GAGVSQTPSNKVTEKGKYVELRCDPISGHTALYWYRQSLGQGPEFLIYFQGTGAADDSGLPNDRFFAVRPEGSVSTLKIQRTERGDSAVYLCANIAGGNTDTQYFGPGTRLTVL.

This chain joins TRBV9 and TRBJ2-4; absent DNA, TCRdb's TRBD1 call cannot be checked. Per germline, CDR1 SGDLS and CDR2 YYNGEE. The CDR3 spans 13 residues. CDR3 residues: CASSSGGENIQYF.

The V gene is TRBV19, the J gene TRBJ2-7; there is no DNA to check the TCRdb D call of TRBD2. Per germline, CDR1 LNHDA and CDR2 SQIVND (reference sequence). CDR3 length: 13 amino acids. The CDR3 loop reads CASSTGTSDEQYF.